The 7 T cell receptor beta chains reported below all come from one sample, sequenced in a study of OX40 agonist ivuxolimab in advanced cancers. Library preparation was by the immunoSEQ multiplex PCR assay. TCRdb retrieved this table from immuneACCESS and kept in-frame rearrangements only. Not all clones are present; in checked studies, unresolved V genes account for under half, and no reason is known for the remainder. The table for this sample lists about 110,000 clones; more than 70% of them were counted only once. 0.27% of the sample lies in the top ten. Sample: CD4+ or CD8+ T cells sorted from blood, taken in a trial of the OX40 agonist ivuxolimab. The receptors were sampled from an adult with an advanced solid tumor such as melanoma, head and neck, liver or kidney cancer.

The chain carries TRBV9 and TRBJ1-6, with D uncertain. This CDR3 is 13 amino acids long. CDR1 is SGDLS and CDR2 is YYNGEE in the germline V gene. Trimming pared 4 bases from V and 5 bases from J, leaving 7 bases between. The CDR3 DNA is TGTGCCAGCAGCTGGGGAAATAATTCACCCCTCCACTTT. This translates into CASSWGNNSPLHF.

This chain uses TRBV5-1 with TRBJ1-1, with TRBD1 as a possible D gene (5 bases). V lost 1 base to trimming and J lost 4 bases, with 11 bases between them. CDR1 and CDR2 from the germline V gene are SGHRS and YFSETQ. The CDR3 has 14 amino acids. The CDR3 DNA is TGCGCCAGCAGCTTGTTTTTGGGGGGCACTGAAGCTTTCTTT. Protein product: CASSLFLGGTEAFF.

V and J are TRBV6-5 and TRBJ2-7, with TRBD1 as a possible D gene (7 bases). The CDR3 has 11 residues. Germline V gene sequence: CDR1 MNHEY, CDR2 SVGAGI. V lost 7 bases and J 6 bases, leaving 10 bases between the germline ends. The CDR3 region has the DNA TGTGCCAGCAACCAGGGGGGCGAGCAGTACTTC. Amino acids: CASNQGGEQYF.

This clone was observed a single time. The chain employs TRBV6-1 and TRBJ1-6; 7 bases align to TRBD1. The CDR3 extends over 17 amino acids. Germline lookup yields CDR1 MNHNS and CDR2 SASEGT. V lost 2 bases to trimming and J lost 0 bases; unmatched junction nucleotides: 4. The CDR3, as DNA: TGTGCCAGCAGTGAACGGACAGGCGGCTCCTATAATTCACCCCTCCACTTT. Translation: CASSERTGGSYNSPLHF.

The chain carries TRBV6-4 and TRBJ2-2; no reliable D call. Per germline, CDR1 MRHNA and CDR2 SNTAGT. Trimming took off 6 bases at V and 5 bases at J, with 10 bases between the two ends. CDR3 length: 13 residues. The CDR3 region is CASSTSQTGELFF. CDR3 DNA: TGTGCCAGCAGCACCAGCCAGACCGGGGAGCTGTTTTTT.

This sequence joins TRBV5-6 and TRBJ1-1, with no clear D. V lost 6 bases, J lost 3 bases, and 12 bases lay in between. Germline V gives CDR1 SGHDT, CDR2 YYEEEE. The CDR3 sequence is 13 residues long. The DNA for the CDR3 is TGTGCCAGCAACAAAAGAGTAGACACTGAAGCTTTCTTT. Translation: CASNKRVDTEAFF. Variable domain in full (rest from reference TRBV5-6 and TRBJ1-1): DAGVTQSPTHLIKTRGQQVTLRCSPKSGHDTVSWYQQALGQGPQFIFQYYEEEERQRGNFPDRFSGHQFPNYSSELNVNALLLGDSALYLCASNKRVDTEAFFGQGTRLTVV.

The chain is built from TRBV5-4 and TRBJ2-6; 7 bases are a match to TRBD2. There are 18 residues in the CDR3. Germline CDR1 is SGHNT and CDR2 is YYREEE (reference sequence). V dropped 1 base and J dropped 0; count of bases not matched to a gene: 7. CDR3 region: CASSLYSGGSSGANVLTF. The DNA for the CDR3 is TGTGCCAGCAGCTTGTACTCTGGCGGGAGCTCTGGGGCCAACGTCCTGACTTTC.